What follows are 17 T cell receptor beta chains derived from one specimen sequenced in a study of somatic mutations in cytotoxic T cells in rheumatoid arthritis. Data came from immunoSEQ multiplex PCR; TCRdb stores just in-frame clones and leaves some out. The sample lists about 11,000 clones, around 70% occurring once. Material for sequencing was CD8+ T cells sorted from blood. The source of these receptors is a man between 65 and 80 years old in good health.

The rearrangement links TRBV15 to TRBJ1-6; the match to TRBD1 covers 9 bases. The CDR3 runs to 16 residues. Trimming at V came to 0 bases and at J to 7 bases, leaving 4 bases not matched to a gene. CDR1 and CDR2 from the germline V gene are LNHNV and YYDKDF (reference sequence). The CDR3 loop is CATSRETGTGNSPLHF. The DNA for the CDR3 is TGTGCCACCAGCAGAGAGACCGGGACAGGGAATTCACCCCTCCACTTT.

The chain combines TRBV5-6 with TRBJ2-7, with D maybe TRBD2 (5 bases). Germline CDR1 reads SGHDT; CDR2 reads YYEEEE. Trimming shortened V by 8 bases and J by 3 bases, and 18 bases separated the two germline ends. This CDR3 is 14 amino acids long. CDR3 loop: CASTGEIGIYEQYF. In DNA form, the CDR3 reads TGTGCCAGTACCGGCGAGATCGGGATCTACGAGCAGTACTTC.

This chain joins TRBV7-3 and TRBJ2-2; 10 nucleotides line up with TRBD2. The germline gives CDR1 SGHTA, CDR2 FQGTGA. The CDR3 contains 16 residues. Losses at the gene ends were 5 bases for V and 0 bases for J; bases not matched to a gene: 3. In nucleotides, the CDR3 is TGTGCCAGCAGCCTTAGCGGGGGGACGAACACCGGGGAGCTGTTTTTT. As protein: CASSLSGGTNTGELFF.

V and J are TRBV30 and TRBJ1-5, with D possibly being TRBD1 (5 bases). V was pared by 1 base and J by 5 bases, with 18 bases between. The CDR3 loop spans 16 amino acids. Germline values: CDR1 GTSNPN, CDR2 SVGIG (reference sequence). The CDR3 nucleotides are TGTGCCTGGAGTGATGGGGGAGCAATGTACGATCAGCCCCAGCATTTT. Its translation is CAWSDGGAMYDQPQHF.

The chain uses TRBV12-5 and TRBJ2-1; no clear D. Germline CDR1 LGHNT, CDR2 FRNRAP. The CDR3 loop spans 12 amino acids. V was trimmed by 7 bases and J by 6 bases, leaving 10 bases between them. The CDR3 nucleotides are TGTGCTAGTGACCCCCATTTCAATGAGCAGTTCTTC. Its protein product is CASDPHFNEQFF.

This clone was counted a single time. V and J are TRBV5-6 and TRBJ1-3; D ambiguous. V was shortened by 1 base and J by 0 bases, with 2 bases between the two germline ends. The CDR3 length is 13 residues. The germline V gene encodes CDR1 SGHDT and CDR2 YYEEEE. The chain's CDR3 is CASSLSSGNTIYF. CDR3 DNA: TGTGCCAGCAGCTTGTCCTCTGGAAACACCATATATTTT.

CDR3 nucleotide sequence: TGCAGCACGGCCGTTCGGGCTGAAGCTTTCTTT. Translation: CSTAVRAEAFF. This chain connects TRBV29-1 to TRBJ1-1; no reliable D call. V was clipped by 8 bases and J by 6 bases, with 13 bases between them. The CDR3 is 11 amino acids. CDR1 and CDR2 from the germline V gene are SQVTM and ANQGSEA. Looking up the rest from reference TRBV29-1 and TRBJ1-1 gives the full variable domain: SAVISQKPSRDICQRGTSLTIQCQVDSQVTMMFWYRQQPGQSLTLIATANQGSEATYESGFVIDKFPISRPNLTFSTLTVSNMSPEDSSIYLCSTAVRAEAFFGQGTRLTVV.

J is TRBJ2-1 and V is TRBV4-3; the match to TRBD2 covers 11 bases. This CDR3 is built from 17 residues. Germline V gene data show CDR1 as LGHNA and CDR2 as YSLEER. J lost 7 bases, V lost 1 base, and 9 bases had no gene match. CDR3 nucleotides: TGCGCCAGCAGCCAAGCCCTAGTAGCGGGGGGGAAGAATGAGCAGTTCTTC. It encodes CASSQALVAGGKNEQFF.

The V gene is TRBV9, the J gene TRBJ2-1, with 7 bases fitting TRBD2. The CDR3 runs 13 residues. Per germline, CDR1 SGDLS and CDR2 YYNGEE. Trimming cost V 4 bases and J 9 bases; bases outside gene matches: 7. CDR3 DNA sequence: TGTGCCAGCAGCCCCCAGACTAGCAGTGAGCAGTTCTTC. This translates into CASSPQTSSEQFF.

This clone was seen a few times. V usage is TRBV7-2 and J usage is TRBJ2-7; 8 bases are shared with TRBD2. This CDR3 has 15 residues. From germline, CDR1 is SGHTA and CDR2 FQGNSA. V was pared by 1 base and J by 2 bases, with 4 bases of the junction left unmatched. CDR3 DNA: TGTGCCAGCAGCTTAGGACTAGCGCCGGCCTACGAGCAGTACTTC. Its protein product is CASSLGLAPAYEQYF.

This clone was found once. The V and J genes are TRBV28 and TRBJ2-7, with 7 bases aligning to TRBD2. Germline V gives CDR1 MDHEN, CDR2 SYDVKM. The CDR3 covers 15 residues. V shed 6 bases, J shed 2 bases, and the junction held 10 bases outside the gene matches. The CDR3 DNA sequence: TGTGCCAGCAGCCCCCGGGTGAGCGGGGCCTACGAGCAGTACTTC. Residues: CASSPRVSGAYEQYF.

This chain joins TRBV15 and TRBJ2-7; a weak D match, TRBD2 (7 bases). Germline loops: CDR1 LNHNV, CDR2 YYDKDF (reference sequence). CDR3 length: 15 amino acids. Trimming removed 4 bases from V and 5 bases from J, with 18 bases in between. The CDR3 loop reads CATSTRWGGADEQYF. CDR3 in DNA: TGTGCCACCAGCACCAGATGGGGGGGGGCAGACGAGCAGTACTTC. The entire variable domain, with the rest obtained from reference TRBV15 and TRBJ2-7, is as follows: DAMVIQNPRYQVTQFGKPVTLSCSQTLNHNVMYWYQQKSSQAPKLLFHYYDKDFNNEADTPDNFQSRRPNTSFCFLDIRSPGLGDTAMYLCATSTRWGGADEQYFGPGTRLTVT.

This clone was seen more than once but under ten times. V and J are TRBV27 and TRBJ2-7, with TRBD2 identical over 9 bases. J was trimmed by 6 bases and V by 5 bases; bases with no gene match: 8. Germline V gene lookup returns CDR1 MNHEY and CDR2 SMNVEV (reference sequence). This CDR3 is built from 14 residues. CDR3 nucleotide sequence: TGTGCCAGCAGTCCCGGCGGGGGGGGGAGCGAGCAGTACTTC. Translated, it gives CASSPGGGGSEQYF.

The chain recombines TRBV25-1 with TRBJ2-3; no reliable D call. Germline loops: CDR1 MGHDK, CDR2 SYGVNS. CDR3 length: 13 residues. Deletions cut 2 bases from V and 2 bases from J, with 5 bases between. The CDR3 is CASSEENTDTQYF. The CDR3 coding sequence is TGTGCCAGCAGTGAAGAGAACACAGATACGCAGTATTTT.

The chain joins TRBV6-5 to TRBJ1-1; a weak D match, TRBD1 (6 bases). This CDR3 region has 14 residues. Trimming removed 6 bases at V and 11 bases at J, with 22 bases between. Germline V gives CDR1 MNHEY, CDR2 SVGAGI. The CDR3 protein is CASSAGGGTERAFF. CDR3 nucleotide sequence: TGTGCCAGCAGCGCCGGGGGCGGGACGGAAAGGGCTTTCTTT.

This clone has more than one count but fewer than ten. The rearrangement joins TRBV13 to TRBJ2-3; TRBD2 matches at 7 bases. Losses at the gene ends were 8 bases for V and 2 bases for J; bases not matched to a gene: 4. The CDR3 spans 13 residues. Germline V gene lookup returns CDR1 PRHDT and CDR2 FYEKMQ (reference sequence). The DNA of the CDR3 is TGTGCCAGCCTGACTAGCCCCACAGATACGCAGTATTTT. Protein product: CASLTSPTDTQYF.

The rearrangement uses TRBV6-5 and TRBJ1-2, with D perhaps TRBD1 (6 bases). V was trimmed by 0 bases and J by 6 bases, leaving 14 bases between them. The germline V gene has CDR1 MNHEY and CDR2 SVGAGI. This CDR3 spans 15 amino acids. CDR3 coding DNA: TGTGCCAGCAGTTACTCGAGGGGGGGAGTGGATGGCTACACCTTC. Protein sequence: CASSYSRGGVDGYTF.